This is a list of T cell receptor beta chains from one sample in a study of response to subunit inactivated influenza vaccine. A single record per CDR3 protein comes from TCRdb applying MiXCR to the RT-PCR reads. The table has about 780,000 distinct CDR3 sequences, about a fifth seen once. The material was PBMCs from blood, obtained around 5 days after vaccination. The receptors derive from a middle-aged man who received an inactivated influenza vaccine. Each CDR3 is given with its conserved first and last residue. The D gene is left open where the match is weak. Clone size appears in some rows only: once, few, many, or a class for an expanded clone.

d_gene: .
v_gene: TRBV7-7
abundance: many
j_gene: TRBJ2-7
CDR3aa: CASSWGRGYEQYF
CDR3nt: TGTGCTAGCAGCTGGGGCCGTGGGTACGAGCAGTACTTC

d_gene: .
v_gene: TRBV24-1
abundance: few
j_gene: TRBJ2-3
CDR3aa: CATSDQGWGTDTQYF
CDR3nt: TGTGCCACCAGTGACCAGGGGTGGGGCACAGATACGCAGTATTTT

d_gene: .
v_gene: TRBV7-6
abundance: few
j_gene: TRBJ2-2
CDR3aa: CASSLQQGKGGELFF
CDR3nt: TGTGCCAGCAGCCTTCAACAGGGAAAGGGCGGGGAGCTGTTTTTT

d_gene: .
v_gene: TRBV20-1
abundance: few
j_gene: TRBJ1-5
CDR3aa: CSATIRGGPSPQHF
CDR3nt: TGCAGTGCTACGATCCGTGGAGGGCCATCGCCCCAGCATTTT

d_gene: .
v_gene: TRBV4-3
abundance: few
j_gene: TRBJ1-1
CDR3aa: CASSQDWGPGAEAFF
CDR3nt: TGCGCCAGCAGCCAAGATTGGGGGCCCGGGGCTGAAGCTTTCTTT

d_gene: TRBD2
v_gene: TRBV12-3/TRBV12-4
abundance: few
j_gene: TRBJ2-1
CDR3aa: CASSTSGGRYNEQFF
CDR3nt: TGTGCCAGCAGCACTAGCGGGGGGCGGTACAATGAGCAGTTCTTC

d_gene: TRBD2
v_gene: TRBV4-2
abundance: .
j_gene: TRBJ2-1
CDR3aa: CASSQGTSGGLGEQFF
CDR3nt: TGTGCCAGCAGCCAGGGGACTAGCGGGGGGCTCGGTGAGCAGTTCTTC

d_gene: .
v_gene: TRBV6-2/TRBV6-3
abundance: many
j_gene: TRBJ1-5
CDR3aa: CASSTQDISEPQHF
CDR3nt: TGTGCCAGCAGTACCCAAGACATCTCGGAGCCCCAGCATTTT

d_gene: TRBD2
v_gene: TRBV24-1
abundance: few
j_gene: TRBJ2-7
CDR3aa: CATSPGAGGPESYEQYF
CDR3nt: TGTGCCACCAGCCCCGGAGCGGGGGGTCCAGAATCCTACGAGCAGTACTTC

d_gene: .
v_gene: TRBV28
abundance: .
j_gene: TRBJ2-7
CDR3aa: CASSLWGIWEQYF
CDR3nt: TGTGCCAGCAGTTTATGGGGGATCTGGGAGCAGTACTTC

d_gene: .
v_gene: TRBV6-2/TRBV6-3
abundance: .
j_gene: TRBJ1-5
CDR3aa: CASSYSGGIRPQHF
CDR3nt: TGTGCCAGCAGTTACTCGGGAGGGATAAGGCCCCAGCATTTT

d_gene: .
v_gene: TRBV6-5
abundance: many
j_gene: TRBJ2-7
CDR3aa: CASSYLQGSPYEQYF
CDR3nt: TGTGCCAGCAGTTACTTACAGGGCTCCCCCTACGAGCAGTACTTC

d_gene: .
v_gene: TRBV5-1
abundance: few
j_gene: TRBJ2-3
CDR3aa: CASSLGSLADLTDTQYF
CDR3nt: TGCGCCAGCAGCTTGGGGAGTTTGGCAGACCTAACAGATACGCAGTATTTT

d_gene: .
v_gene: TRBV11-2
abundance: .
j_gene: TRBJ2-5
CDR3aa: CASSLGGGGQTQYF
CDR3nt: TGTGCCAGCAGCTTGGGAGGGGGCGGGCAGACCCAGTACTTC

d_gene: TRBD1
v_gene: TRBV5-5
abundance: many
j_gene: TRBJ1-6
CDR3aa: CASSHGDRILYNSPLHF
CDR3nt: TGTGCCAGCAGCCACGGGGACAGGATCCTCTATAATTCACCCCTCCACTTT

d_gene: TRBD2
v_gene: TRBV12-3/TRBV12-4
abundance: many
j_gene: TRBJ2-7
CDR3aa: CASSMRTSSAYEQYF
CDR3nt: TGTGCCAGCAGTATGCGGACTAGCAGTGCCTACGAGCAGTACTTC

d_gene: .
v_gene: TRBV5-1
abundance: .
j_gene: TRBJ1-2
CDR3aa: CASSPEPDIHYGYTF
CDR3nt: TGCGCCAGCAGCCCGGAACCGGACATACACTATGGCTACACCTTC

d_gene: .
v_gene: TRBV25-1
abundance: .
j_gene: TRBJ2-1
CDR3aa: CASSEWGGGNEQFF
CDR3nt: TGTGCCAGCAGTGAATGGGGCGGTGGGAATGAGCAGTTCTTC

d_gene: .
v_gene: TRBV20-1
abundance: .
j_gene: TRBJ1-1
CDR3aa: CSARVGHRNTEAFF
CDR3nt: TGCAGTGCTAGAGTTGGACACCGGAACACTGAAGCTTTCTTT

d_gene: .
v_gene: TRBV27
abundance: .
j_gene: TRBJ2-7
CDR3aa: CASRPAGRSSYEQYF
CDR3nt: TGTGCCAGCAGGCCTGCCGGGAGAAGCTCCTACGAGCAGTACTTC

d_gene: .
v_gene: TRBV5-1
abundance: .
j_gene: TRBJ2-5
CDR3aa: CASSKDSKETQYF
CDR3nt: TGCGCCAGCAGCAAGGACAGTAAAGAGACCCAGTACTTC

d_gene: .
v_gene: TRBV10-3
abundance: many
j_gene: TRBJ2-1
CDR3aa: CAISAQLTGEQFF
CDR3nt: TGTGCCATCAGTGCTCAGCTGACGGGCGAGCAGTTCTTC

d_gene: TRBD2
v_gene: TRBV20-1
abundance: few
j_gene: TRBJ2-1
CDR3aa: CSAVGTSGRYNEQFF
CDR3nt: TGCAGTGCCGTAGGGACTAGCGGGAGATACAATGAGCAGTTCTTC

d_gene: .
v_gene: TRBV6-2/TRBV6-3
abundance: few
j_gene: TRBJ2-3
CDR3aa: CASSDADTQYF
CDR3nt: TGTGCCAGCAGCGACGCAGATACGCAGTATTTT

d_gene: TRBD1
v_gene: TRBV12-3/TRBV12-4
abundance: many
j_gene: TRBJ1-2
CDR3aa: CASSLDRGSYGYTF
CDR3nt: TGTGCCAGCAGCCTCGACAGGGGGAGTTATGGCTACACCTTC

d_gene: TRBD1
v_gene: TRBV10-3
abundance: many
j_gene: TRBJ2-7
CDR3aa: CAISDPGQGNYEQYF
CDR3nt: TGTGCCATCAGTGACCCGGGACAGGGGAACTACGAGCAGTACTTC

d_gene: .
v_gene: TRBV10-3
abundance: .
j_gene: TRBJ2-1
CDR3aa: CAISEVGYEQFF
CDR3nt: TGTGCCATCAGTGAAGTGGGTTATGAGCAGTTCTTC

d_gene: TRBD2
v_gene: TRBV11-2
abundance: once
j_gene: TRBJ2-7
CDR3aa: CASSLGGGGAEQYF
CDR3nt: TGTGCCAGCAGCTTAGGCGGGGGAGGAGCCGAGCAGTACTTC

d_gene: TRBD1
v_gene: TRBV27
abundance: .
j_gene: TRBJ2-5
CDR3aa: CAIGQGAGTQYF
CDR3nt: TGTGCCATCGGACAGGGGGCTGGGACCCAGTACTTC

d_gene: .
v_gene: TRBV6-5
abundance: .
j_gene: TRBJ2-5
CDR3aa: CASSYVGGRETQYF
CDR3nt: TGTGCCAGCAGTTACGTCGGGGGCCGGGAGACCCAGTACTTC

d_gene: .
v_gene: TRBV15
abundance: many
j_gene: TRBJ2-3
CDR3aa: CATSRDQLDTQYF
CDR3nt: TGTGCCACCAGCAGAGACCAGCTGGATACGCAGTATTTT

d_gene: TRBD2
v_gene: TRBV20-1
abundance: .
j_gene: TRBJ2-1
CDR3aa: CSARLTSGRNNEQFF
CDR3nt: TGCAGTGCTAGACTGACTAGCGGGAGGAACAATGAGCAGTTCTTC

d_gene: .
v_gene: TRBV15
abundance: .
j_gene: TRBJ2-3
CDR3aa: CATSRDISSRLDTQYF
CDR3nt: TGTGCCACCAGCAGAGATATCAGCTCCAGGTTAGATACGCAGTATTTT

d_gene: .
v_gene: TRBV27
abundance: .
j_gene: TRBJ2-3
CDR3aa: CASGLYSGLSTDTQYF
CDR3nt: TGTGCCAGCGGCCTCTATAGCGGACTATCCACAGATACGCAGTATTTT

d_gene: TRBD2
v_gene: TRBV2
abundance: .
j_gene: TRBJ2-2
CDR3aa: CASSWSAGGTGELFF
CDR3nt: TGTGCCAGCAGCTGGTCAGCGGGAGGGACCGGGGAGCTGTTTTTT

d_gene: .
v_gene: TRBV24-1
abundance: few
j_gene: TRBJ2-6
CDR3aa: CATSRSGANVLTF
CDR3nt: TGTGCCACCAGCCGCTCTGGGGCCAACGTCCTGACTTTC

d_gene: .
v_gene: TRBV10-3
abundance: .
j_gene: TRBJ1-1
CDR3aa: CAISESRLVGEAFF
CDR3nt: TGTGCCATCAGTGAGTCCAGATTAGTAGGTGAAGCTTTCTTT

d_gene: TRBD1
v_gene: TRBV5-6
abundance: .
j_gene: TRBJ2-7
CDR3aa: CASTWGTGVYEQYF
CDR3nt: TGTGCCAGCACCTGGGGGACAGGGGTCTACGAGCAGTACTTC

d_gene: .
v_gene: TRBV6-1
abundance: .
j_gene: TRBJ1-1
CDR3aa: CASSRHTAGSNTEAFF
CDR3nt: TGTGCCAGCAGTCGACATACAGCGGGGTCGAACACTGAAGCTTTCTTT

d_gene: TRBD1
v_gene: TRBV9
abundance: many
j_gene: TRBJ2-6
CDR3aa: CASSVVRTGVDFGASGANVLTF
CDR3nt: TGTGCCAGCAGCGTAGTGAGGACAGGGGTAGATTTTGGAGCCTCTGGGGCCAACGTCCTGACTTTC

d_gene: TRBD1
v_gene: TRBV12-3/TRBV12-4
abundance: .
j_gene: TRBJ2-7
CDR3aa: CASSFDRGPYEQYF
CDR3nt: TGTGCCAGCAGTTTTGACAGGGGCCCCTACGAGCAGTACTTC

d_gene: .
v_gene: TRBV5-6
abundance: few
j_gene: TRBJ2-7
CDR3aa: CASSAGVEQYF
CDR3nt: TGTGCCAGCAGCGCTGGGGTGGAGCAGTACTTC

d_gene: .
v_gene: TRBV7-7
abundance: few
j_gene: TRBJ2-2
CDR3aa: CASSLTLTGELFF
CDR3nt: TGTGCTAGCAGCTTAACTCTCACCGGGGAGCTGTTTTTT

d_gene: .
v_gene: TRBV5-5
abundance: few
j_gene: TRBJ2-7
CDR3aa: CASGPSEQGLLEQYF
CDR3nt: TGTGCCAGCGGACCCTCGGAGCAGGGCCTTCTCGAGCAGTACTTC

d_gene: TRBD1
v_gene: TRBV12-3/TRBV12-4
abundance: many
j_gene: TRBJ2-5
CDR3aa: CASRPTGVAETQYF
CDR3nt: TGTGCCAGCAGACCGACAGGGGTGGCGGAGACCCAGTACTTC

d_gene: TRBD1
v_gene: TRBV9
abundance: .
j_gene: TRBJ2-3
CDR3aa: CACSILQGGSTDTQYF
CDR3nt: TGTGCCTGCAGCATCCTACAGGGGGGCTCAACAGATACGCAGTATTTT

d_gene: .
v_gene: TRBV4-3
abundance: .
j_gene: TRBJ2-1
CDR3aa: CASSHSRHNEQFF
CDR3nt: TGCGCCAGCAGCCATAGTCGACACAATGAGCAGTTCTTC

d_gene: TRBD2
v_gene: TRBV10-3
abundance: few
j_gene: TRBJ2-1
CDR3aa: CAISDFSGGALIYNEQFF
CDR3nt: TGTGCCATCAGTGATTTTAGCGGGGGGGCCTTGATCTACAATGAGCAGTTCTTC

d_gene: .
v_gene: TRBV10-3
abundance: few
j_gene: TRBJ2-3
CDR3aa: CAISESGRGSDTQYF
CDR3nt: TGTGCCATCAGTGAGTCGGGTAGGGGCTCAGATACGCAGTATTTT

d_gene: .
v_gene: TRBV20-1
abundance: few
j_gene: TRBJ2-7
CDR3aa: CSARDQDYEQYF
CDR3nt: TGCAGTGCTAGAGATCAGGACTACGAGCAGTACTTC

d_gene: .
v_gene: TRBV7-2
abundance: .
j_gene: TRBJ1-1
CDR3aa: CASSLVMGKNTEAFF
CDR3nt: TGTGCCAGCAGCTTAGTTATGGGGAAGAACACTGAAGCTTTCTTT

d_gene: TRBD1
v_gene: TRBV10-3
abundance: many
j_gene: TRBJ1-1
CDR3aa: CAIRYGTDINTEAFF
CDR3nt: TGTGCCATCAGATACGGGACAGATATCAACACTGAAGCTTTCTTT